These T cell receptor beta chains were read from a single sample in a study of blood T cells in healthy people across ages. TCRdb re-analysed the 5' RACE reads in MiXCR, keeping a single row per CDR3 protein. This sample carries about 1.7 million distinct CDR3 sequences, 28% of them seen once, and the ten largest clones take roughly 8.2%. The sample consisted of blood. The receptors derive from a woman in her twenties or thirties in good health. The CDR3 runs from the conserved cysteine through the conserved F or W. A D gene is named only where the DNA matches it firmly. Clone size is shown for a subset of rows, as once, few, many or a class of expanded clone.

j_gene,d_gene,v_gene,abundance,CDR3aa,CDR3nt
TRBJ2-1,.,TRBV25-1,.,CTSSARFSAYNEQFF,TGTACCAGCAGCGCGAGGTTTTCAGCCTACAATGAGCAGTTCTTC
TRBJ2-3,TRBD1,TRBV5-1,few,CASSLASTGITDTQYF,TGCGCCAGCAGCTTGGCCTCGACAGGGATCACAGATACGCAGTATTTT
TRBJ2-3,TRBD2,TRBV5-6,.,CASSMDRGLAGAGDTQYF,TGTGCCAGCAGCATGGACCGGGGACTAGCGGGGGCCGGGGATACGCAGTATTTT
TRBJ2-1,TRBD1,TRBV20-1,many,CSARDHGGGQVYNEQFF,TGCAGTGCTAGAGATCACGGAGGGGGACAGGTCTACAATGAGCAGTTCTTC
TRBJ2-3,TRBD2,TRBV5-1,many,CASSLEPSGASSTDTQYF,TGCGCCAGCAGCTTGGAACCTAGCGGAGCGTCCAGCACAGATACGCAGTATTTT
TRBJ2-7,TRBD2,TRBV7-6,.,CASSLGDGGSYEQYF,TGTGCCAGCAGCCTGGGGGACGGGGGGTCCTACGAGCAGTACTTC
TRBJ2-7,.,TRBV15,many,CATSRDPGFSYEQYF,TGTGCCACCAGCAGGGACCCGGGGTTCTCCTACGAGCAGTACTTC
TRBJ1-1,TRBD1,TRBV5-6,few,CASSSGAGGTEAFF,TGTGCCAGCAGCTCTGGGGCAGGGGGCACTGAAGCTTTCTTT
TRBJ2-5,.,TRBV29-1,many,CSVESMDSIQETQYF,TGCAGCGTTGAATCGATGGACAGCATTCAAGAGACCCAGTACTTC
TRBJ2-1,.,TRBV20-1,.,CSARGGLLDYNEQFF,TGCAGTGCTAGAGGGGGACTTCTTGACTACAATGAGCAGTTCTTC
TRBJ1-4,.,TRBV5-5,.,CASSFLTGTEKLFF,TGTGCCAGCAGCTTTCTCACAGGCACGGAAAAACTGTTTTTT
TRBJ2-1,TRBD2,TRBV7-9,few,CASSLAGAEYNEQFF,TGTGCCAGCAGCTTGGCGGGAGCCGAATACAATGAGCAGTTCTTC
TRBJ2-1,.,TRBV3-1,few,CASSRYISVRPASYNEQFF,TGTGCCAGCAGCCGCTACATATCGGTGAGACCGGCATCCTACAATGAGCAGTTCTTC
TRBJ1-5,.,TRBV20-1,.,CSARDAGTGDSNQPQHF,TGCAGTGCTAGAGATGCCGGGACCGGGGATAGCAATCAGCCCCAGCATTTT
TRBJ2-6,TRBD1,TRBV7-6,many,CASSSRDRGLSGANVLTF,TGTGCCAGCAGTTCCCGGGACAGGGGCCTATCTGGGGCCAACGTCCTGACTTTC